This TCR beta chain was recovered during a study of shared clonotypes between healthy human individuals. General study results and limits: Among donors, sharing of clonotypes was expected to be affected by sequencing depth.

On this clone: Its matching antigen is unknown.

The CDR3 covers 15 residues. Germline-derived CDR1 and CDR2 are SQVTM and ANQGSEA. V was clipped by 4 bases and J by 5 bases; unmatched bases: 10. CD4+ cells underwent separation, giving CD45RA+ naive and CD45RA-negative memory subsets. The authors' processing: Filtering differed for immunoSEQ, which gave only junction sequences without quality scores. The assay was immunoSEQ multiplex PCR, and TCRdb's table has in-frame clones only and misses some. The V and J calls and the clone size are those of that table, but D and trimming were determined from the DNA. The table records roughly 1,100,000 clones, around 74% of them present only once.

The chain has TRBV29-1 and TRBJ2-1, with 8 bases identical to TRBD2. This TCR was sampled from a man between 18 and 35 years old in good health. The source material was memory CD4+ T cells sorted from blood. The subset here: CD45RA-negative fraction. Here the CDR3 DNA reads TGCAGCGTTGTAAAACAGTCGCGGGAGGACAATGAGCAGTTCTTC. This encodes CSVVKQSREDNEQFF.